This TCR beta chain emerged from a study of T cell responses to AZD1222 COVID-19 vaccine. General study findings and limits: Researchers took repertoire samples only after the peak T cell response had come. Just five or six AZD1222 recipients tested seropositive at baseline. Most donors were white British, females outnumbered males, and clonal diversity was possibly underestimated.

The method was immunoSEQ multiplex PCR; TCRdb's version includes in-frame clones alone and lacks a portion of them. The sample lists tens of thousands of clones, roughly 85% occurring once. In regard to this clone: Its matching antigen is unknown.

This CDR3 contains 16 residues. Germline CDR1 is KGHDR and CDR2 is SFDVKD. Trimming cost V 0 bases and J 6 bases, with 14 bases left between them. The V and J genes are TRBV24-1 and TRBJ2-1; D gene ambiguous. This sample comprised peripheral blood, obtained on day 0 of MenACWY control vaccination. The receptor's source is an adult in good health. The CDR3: CATSDLGTLSVNEQFF. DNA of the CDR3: TGTGCCACCAGTGATTTGGGCACACTATCGGTCAATGAGCAGTTCTTC.